The source of this T cell receptor (beta chain) is a study of blood T cell repertoires in COVID-19. On the study more broadly: Material from acute and convalescent COVID-19 was sourced from the United States, Italy and Spain. T cells, B-cell-depleted T cells, or PBMCs provided the cDNA or gDNA that served as material.

In the original workflow: Cell counts per sample came from amplifying reference gene primers. Profiled with immunoSEQ multiplex PCR; TCRdb holds only in-frame clones, not every one. Clone size and the V and J calls come from that table; the DNA yielded D and trimming. Found here are a few hundred thousand clones, roughly 80% of them singletons; the top ten hold 8% to 13%. The CDR3 covers 13 residues. Germline V gene lookup returns CDR1 SGHRS and CDR2 YFSETQ. V lost 5 bases, J lost 10 bases, and 8 bases stayed unmatched. This sequence was found in a woman of 80 years or more with acute or convalescent COVID-19. The sequenced material came from peripheral blood. V usage is TRBV5-1 and J usage is TRBJ1-2, with TRBD1 matching 10 bases. The DNA for the CDR3 is TGCGCCAGCAGGGTGGACAGGGGGAGTGCCTACACCTTC. This gives the protein CASRVDRGSAYTF.